What follows are 21 T cell receptor beta chains derived from one specimen sequenced in a study of HIV-infected patients and healthy controls. TCRdb fed the 5' RACE reads into MiXCR, producing one record per CDR3 protein. The table shows 60,000 to 75,000 distinct CDR3 sequences, with about a sixth occurring only once. Material for sequencing was CD4+ T cells from blood. Receptor source: a human donor in good health.

This clonotype was detected ten times or more. The chain carries TRBV21-1 and TRBJ1-2. TRBV21-1 is a pseudogene segment. The CDR3 is made up of 14 amino acids. The CDR3 sequence is CASSKPVSNYGYTF. The CDR3 DNA sequence: TGTGCCAGCAGCAAACCAGTCAGCAACTATGGCTACACCTTC.

The chain combines TRBV7-2 with TRBJ2-3, with TRBD2 matching over 7 bases. The germline CDR1 and CDR2 sequences are SGHTA and FQGNSA. With 7 bases clipped from V and 2 bases from J, the junction kept 12 bases outside the gene matches. There are 16 residues in the CDR3. CDR3 protein: CASTRESLAVTDTQYF. Here the CDR3 DNA reads TGTGCCAGCACCCGAGAGTCCCTAGCGGTCACAGATACGCAGTATTTT.

This clonotype came up a few times. This chain joins TRBV30 and TRBJ2-1; D may be TRBD2 (6 bases). This CDR3 is built from 13 residues. V lost 4 bases and J 10 bases, leaving 17 bases between the germline ends. The V gene's germline CDR1 is GTSNPN and CDR2 SVGIG (reference sequence). The CDR3 is CAWMIRGLREQFF. In DNA form, the CDR3 reads TGTGCCTGGATGATCCGGGGGTTAAGGGAGCAGTTCTTC.

This clonotype occurred many times. DNA of the CDR3: TGTGCCAGCAAGGTGTCAGGGACTGGCAAAAACATTCAGTACTTC. It is translated as CASKVSGTGKNIQYF. This rearrangement joins TRBV28 to TRBJ2-4; perhaps TRBD2 as D (6 bases). CDR1 and CDR2 from the germline V gene are MDHEN and SYDVKM. V lost 7 bases, J lost 3 bases, and 16 bases lay in between. The CDR3 sequence is 15 residues long.

This clonotype has a count of ten or more. The chain uses TRBV20-1 and TRBJ2-7; TRBD2 matches 12 bases. This CDR3 comprises 17 residues. Losses at the gene ends were 2 bases for V and 6 bases for J; bases not matched to a gene: 14. CDR1 is DFQATT, CDR2 SNEGSKA, per germline (reference sequence). The CDR3 protein is CSARPSGRAYSVGEQYF. The CDR3 coding sequence is TGCAGTGCTAGACCTAGCGGGAGGGCCTACTCGGTAGGCGAGCAGTACTTC.

This chain joins TRBV6-6 and TRBJ2-5; D remains ambiguous. In germline, CDR1 is MNHNY, CDR2 SVGAGI (reference sequence). The V end lost 5 bases, the J end lost 5 bases, and 6 bases lay between the germline ends. The CDR3 is made up of 11 amino acids. CDR3 DNA: TGTGCCAGCAGTGCCTTGGAGACCCAGTACTTC. Translation: CASSALETQYF.

The table lists this clonotype with a few counts. In DNA form, the CDR3 reads TGTGCCAGCAGCCCCCAGGACCGTAGCTACTACGAGCAGTACTTC. Its translation: CASSPQDRSYYEQYF. The genes are TRBV5-4 and TRBJ2-7; D is unresolved. V lost 4 bases and J 3 bases, leaving 17 bases between the germline ends. This CDR3 is built from 15 residues. Germline V gene lookup returns CDR1 SGHNT and CDR2 YYREEE (reference sequence).

This clonotype was observed at least ten times. The chain carries TRBV20-1 and TRBJ2-1; D not resolved. The CDR3 is 14 amino acids. CDR1 DFQATT and CDR2 SNEGSKA come from the germline V gene (reference sequence). With 1 base removed from V and 0 bases from J, the gap between germline ends came to 7 bases. CDR3 sequence: CSARVLSSYNEQFF. The CDR3 nucleotides are TGCAGTGCTAGAGTGTTGAGCTCCTACAATGAGCAGTTCTTC.

At least ten counts were recorded for this clonotype. The CDR3 loop reads CASSPPGTGAAREQYF. CDR3 nucleotide sequence: TGTGCCAGCAGCCCCCCCGGGACAGGGGCCGCGAGGGAGCAGTACTTC. This sequence joins TRBV3-1 and TRBJ2-7; TRBD1 agrees at 10 bases. J lost 7 bases, V lost 4 bases, and 13 bases had no gene match. This CDR3 is 16 amino acids long. The germline gives CDR1 LGHDT, CDR2 YNNKEL (reference sequence).

This clonotype occurred a few times. The rearrangement links TRBV7-2 to TRBJ2-5; 7 bases line up with TRBD1. Germline CDR1 SGHTA, CDR2 FQGNSA. The CDR3 sequence is 14 residues long. V lost 1 base, J lost 5 bases, and 4 bases stayed unmatched. CDR3 protein: CASSLDRGHETQYF. The CDR3 bases are TGTGCCAGCAGCTTAGACAGGGGTCACGAGACCCAGTACTTC.

This clonotype was counted only a few times. The chain uses TRBV5-1 and TRBJ2-3; 11 bases are shared with TRBD2. The germline V gene encodes CDR1 SGHRS and CDR2 YFSETQ. The CDR3 covers 16 residues. With 3 bases clipped from V and 2 bases from J, the junction kept 5 bases outside the gene matches. The chain's CDR3 is CASSSGLAGFTDTQYF. The CDR3 region has the DNA TGCGCCAGCAGCTCCGGACTAGCGGGTTTCACAGATACGCAGTATTTT.

This clonotype was seen more than once but under ten times. The chain joins TRBV11-3 to TRBJ2-7, with TRBD2 matching 8 bases. The CDR3 is 17 amino acids. V trimming: 0 bases; J trimming: 7 bases; junction bases outside the gene matches: 14. In germline, CDR1 is SGHNT, CDR2 YENEEA. The CDR3 sequence is CASSLDPRSGRAREQYF. As DNA, the CDR3 is TGTGCCAGCAGCTTAGATCCCCGGTCCGGGAGGGCGCGGGAGCAGTACTTC.

The table lists this clonotype with many counts. This rearrangement joins TRBV6-2 or TRBV6-3 to TRBJ1-2; D not certain. CDR3 size: 13 residues. Trimming removed 8 bases from V and 5 bases from J, with 15 bases in between. CDR1 MNHEY and CDR2 SVGEGT come from the germline V gene. The CDR3 DNA follows: TGTGCCAGCGTCATGGACGCTCCGTATGGCTACACCTTC. This encodes CASVMDAPYGYTF.

The chain uses TRBV2 and TRBJ1-2; D remains unclear. The CDR3 consists of 12 residues. Germline V CDR1 and CDR2: SNHLY, FYNNEI. V was shortened by 8 bases and J by 0 bases, with 7 bases between the two germline ends. CDR3 protein: CASALTNYGYTF. The CDR3 DNA sequence: TGTGCCAGCGCTCTCACTAACTATGGCTACACCTTC.

This chain connects TRBV7-8 to TRBJ2-5, with TRBD2 identical over 13 bases. Germline CDR1 and CDR2: SGHVS and FQNEAQ. V lost 5 bases, J lost 6 bases, and 9 bases stayed unmatched. This CDR3 is 16 amino acids long. DNA of the CDR3: TGTGCCAGCAGCCCGATAGGGACTAGCGGGACTCAGACCCAGTACTTC. Protein: CASSPIGTSGTQTQYF.

This clonotype was observed at least ten times. This chain uses TRBV28 with TRBJ1-6, with D maybe TRBD1 (5 bases). V lost 5 bases and J 13 bases, leaving 12 bases between the germline ends. CDR3 size: 12 residues. CDR1 and CDR2 (germline): MDHEN, SYDVKM. CDR3 region: CASSRLGAPLHF. The CDR3 DNA reads as TGTGCCAGCAGTCGACTAGGGGCTCCCCTCCACTTT.

The chain recombines TRBV12-3 or TRBV12-4 with TRBJ1-1; tentatively, D is TRBD1 (5 bases). The CDR3 is 17 residues long. V was clipped by 3 bases and J by 0 bases, with 17 bases between them. The DNA of the CDR3 is TGTGCCAGCAGTTTTGCGGGGGGGGTACCCATGAACACTGAAGCTTTCTTT. Translating gives CASSFAGGVPMNTEAFF.

At least ten counts were recorded for this clonotype. This rearrangement joins TRBV21-1 to TRBJ1-5. TRBV21-1 is tagged as a pseudogene. The CDR3 sequence is 12 residues long. CDR3 coding DNA: TGTGCCAGCACCCAAGGGAATCAGCCCCAGCATTTT. It encodes CASTQGNQPQHF.

This clonotype was found many times. The chain recombines TRBV20-1 with TRBJ2-7; TRBD1 aligns across 8 bases. Germline V CDR1 and CDR2: DFQATT, SNEGSKA (reference sequence). V lost 4 bases to trimming and J lost 7 bases; unmatched junction nucleotides: 15. CDR3 size: 15 residues. The CDR3 sequence: CSAKVYFPGGGEQYF. The CDR3 DNA reads TGCAGTGCTAAGGTTTACTTCCCAGGGGGCGGTGAGCAGTACTTC.

This clonotype has a handful of counts. This rearrangement joins TRBV7-2 to TRBJ1-1; 9 nucleotides line up with TRBD1. Germline V gene lookup returns CDR1 SGHTA and CDR2 FQGNSA. The length of the CDR3 is 16 residues. J gave up 1 base and V 7 bases, and 10 bases lay outside the gene matches. The CDR3 sequence: CASTTGGARGNTEAFF. The CDR3 bases are TGTGCCAGCACCACAGGGGGCGCCCGGGGGAACACTGAAGCTTTCTTT. Full variable domain (remainder filled in from reference TRBV7-2 and TRBJ1-1): GAGVSQSPSNKVTEKGKDVELRCDPISGHTALYWYRQSLGQGLEFLIYFQGNSAPDKSGLPSDRFSAERTGGSVSTLTIQRTQQEDSAVYLCASTTGGARGNTEAFFGQGTRLTVV.

The chain joins TRBV6-2 or TRBV6-3 to TRBJ2-1; TRBD1 or TRBD2 may be the D gene (6 bases each). V was shortened by 7 bases and J by 9 bases, with 19 bases between the two germline ends. Germline CDR1 is MNHEY and CDR2 is SVGEGT. The CDR3 runs 14 residues. CDR3: CASIPSGATGEQFF. The CDR3 coding sequence is TGTGCCAGCATCCCCTCGGGGGCTACAGGTGAGCAGTTCTTC.